This T cell receptor (beta chain) was documented in a study of T cell changes during pregnancy in multiple sclerosis. This table comes from immunoSEQ multiplex PCR, and its TCRdb copy is limited to in-frame clones, with some not included. The sample consists of about 43,000 clones, roughly 90% of them appearing once. Germline assignment: CDR1 LNHDA and CDR2 SQIVND (reference sequence). The ends were cut back, 11 bases at V and 6 bases at J, with 13 bases in the middle. This CDR3 is 11 amino acids long. This clonotype was obtained from a female donor in good health, enrolled as a control in a pregnancy study. The chain couples TRBV19 to TRBJ1-2; possible D gene TRBD1, 5 bases. The material was peripheral blood, obtained in the second trimester of pregnancy. The CDR3 DNA reads as TGTGCCGGTCTCGGGGGTAATGGCTACACCTTC. Protein: CAGLGGNGYTF.